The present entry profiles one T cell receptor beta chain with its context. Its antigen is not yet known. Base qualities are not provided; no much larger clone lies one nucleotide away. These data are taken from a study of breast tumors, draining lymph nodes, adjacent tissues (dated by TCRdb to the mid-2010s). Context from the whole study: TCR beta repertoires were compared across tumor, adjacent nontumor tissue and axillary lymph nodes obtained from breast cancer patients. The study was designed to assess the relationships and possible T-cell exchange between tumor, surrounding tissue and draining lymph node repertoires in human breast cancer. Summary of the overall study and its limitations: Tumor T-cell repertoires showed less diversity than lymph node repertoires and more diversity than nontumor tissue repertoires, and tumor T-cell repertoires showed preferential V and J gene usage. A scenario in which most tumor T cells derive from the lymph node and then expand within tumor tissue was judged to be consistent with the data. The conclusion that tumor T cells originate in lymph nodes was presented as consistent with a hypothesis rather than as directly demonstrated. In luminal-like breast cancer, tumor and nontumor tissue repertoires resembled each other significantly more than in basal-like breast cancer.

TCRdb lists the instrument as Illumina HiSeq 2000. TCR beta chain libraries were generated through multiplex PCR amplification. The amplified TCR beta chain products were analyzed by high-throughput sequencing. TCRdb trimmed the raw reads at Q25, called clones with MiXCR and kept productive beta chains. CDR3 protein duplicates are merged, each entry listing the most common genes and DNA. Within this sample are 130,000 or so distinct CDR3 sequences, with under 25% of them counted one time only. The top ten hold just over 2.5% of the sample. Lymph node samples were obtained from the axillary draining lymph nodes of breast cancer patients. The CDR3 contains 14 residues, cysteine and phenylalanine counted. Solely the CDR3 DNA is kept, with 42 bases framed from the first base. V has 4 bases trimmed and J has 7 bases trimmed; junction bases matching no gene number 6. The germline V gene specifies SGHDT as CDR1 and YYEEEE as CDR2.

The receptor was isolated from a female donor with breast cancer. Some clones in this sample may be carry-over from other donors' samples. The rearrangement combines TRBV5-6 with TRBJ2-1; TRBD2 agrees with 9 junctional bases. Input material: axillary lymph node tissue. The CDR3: CASSGGTSSNEQFF. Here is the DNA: TGTGCCAGCAGCGGGGGGACTAGCTCGAATGAGCAGTTCTTC.